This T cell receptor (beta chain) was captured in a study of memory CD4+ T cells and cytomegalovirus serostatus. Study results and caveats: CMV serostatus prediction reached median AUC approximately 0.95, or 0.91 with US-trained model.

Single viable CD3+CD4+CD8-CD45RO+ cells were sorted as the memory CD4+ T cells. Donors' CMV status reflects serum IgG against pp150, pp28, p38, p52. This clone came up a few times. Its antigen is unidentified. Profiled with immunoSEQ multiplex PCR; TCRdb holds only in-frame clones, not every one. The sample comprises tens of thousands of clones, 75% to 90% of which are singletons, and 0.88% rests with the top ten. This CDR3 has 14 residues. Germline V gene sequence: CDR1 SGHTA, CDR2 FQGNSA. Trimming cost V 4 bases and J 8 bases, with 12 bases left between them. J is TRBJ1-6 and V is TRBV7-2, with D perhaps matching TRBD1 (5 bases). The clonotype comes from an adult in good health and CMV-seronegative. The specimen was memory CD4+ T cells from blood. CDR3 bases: TGTGCCAGCAGCTACTTAGGGGTTCATTCACCCCTCCACTTT. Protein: CASSYLGVHSPLHF.